What follows is one T cell receptor beta chain and its context. The germline gives CDR1 MGHDK, CDR2 SYGVNS. The ends lost 5 bases at V and 9 bases at J; junction bases unmatched: 3. This CDR3 has 13 residues. The data were obtained in a study of blood T cell repertoires in COVID-19. Study at large: COVID-19 samples from acute and convalescent phases originated in the United States, Italy and Spain. PBMCs, B-cell-depleted T cells, or T cells provided the cDNA or gDNA that made up the material.

Original processing methods: Nucleated cell counts were estimated from reference gene primer amplification. Clones were read by immunoSEQ multiplex PCR, and TCRdb kept only the in-frame ones, dropping some. V, J and clone size are those of that table, while D and trimming were read from the DNA. The top ten hold around 5% of the sample, which has about 58,000 clones, 78% seen once. V and J are TRBV25-1 and TRBJ1-6; 8 nucleotides agree with TRBD1. The sequence was collected from a human donor in a cohort sampled during active COVID-19. Material for sequencing was peripheral blood. The CDR3 loop is CASSSTGGSPLHF. The DNA for the CDR3 is TGTGCCAGCAGTTCAACAGGGGGTTCACCCCTCCACTTT. The variable domain in full, completed from reference TRBV25-1 and TRBJ1-6, reads EADIYQTPRYLVIGTGKKITLECSQTMGHDKMYWYQQDPGMELHLIHYSYGVNSTEKGDLSSESTVSRIRTEHFPLTLESARPSHTSQYLCASSSTGGSPLHFGNGTRLTVT.